A single sample is the source of the 23 T cell receptor beta chains below, sequenced in a study of T cell repertoires in cytomegalovirus infection. These TCRs' antigens remain unknown. TCRdb re-derived calls from the reads in MiXCR, one entry per CDR3 protein. The sample has around 750,000 distinct CDR3 sequences; roughly 33% are singletons. The material was cultured CD8+ T cells from PBMCs, obtained from culture after CMV antigen stimulation. The receptors were sampled from a human donor in good health (CMV status not recorded). Some clones in this sample may be carry-over from other donors' samples.

The genes are TRBV2 and TRBJ1-1; D might be TRBD1 (6 bases). Trimming shortened V by 10 bases and J by 4 bases, and 10 bases separated the two germline ends. This CDR3 is built from 11 residues. CDR1 is SNHLY and CDR2 is FYNNEI in the germline V gene. The CDR3 here is CATPRGTEAFF. The CDR3, as DNA: TGTGCCACGCCCAGGGGCACTGAAGCTTTCTTT.

This clonotype was observed many times. V usage is TRBV11-2 and J usage is TRBJ2-5; D is possibly TRBD1 (6 bases). Germline CDR1 SGHAT, CDR2 FQNNGV. CDR3 size: 13 residues. V was shortened by 3 bases and J by 14 bases, with 19 bases between the two germline ends. CDR3 sequence: CASSLELPRDTYF. The CDR3 region has the DNA TGTGCCAGCAGCTTGGAATTGCCCCGGGACACTTACTTC.

V and J are TRBV5-6 and TRBJ2-3, with a tentative D call TRBD1 (5 bases). Trimming stripped 0 bases from V and 2 bases from J, with 16 bases between. In germline, CDR1 is SGHDT, CDR2 YYEEEE. The CDR3 sequence is 17 residues long. The CDR3 bases are TGTGCCAGCAGCTTGGAGTTTGGCAGGGTGGCCACAGATACGCAGTATTTT. Its protein is CASSLEFGRVATDTQYF.

This clonotype was found many times. The chain is built from TRBV7-2 and TRBJ2-2; no clear D. The CDR3 runs 14 residues. V dropped 2 bases and J dropped 1 base, with 5 bases sitting between them. The germline V gene has CDR1 SGHTA and CDR2 FQGNSA. The CDR3 nucleotides read TGTGCCAGCAGCTTACTCGTGAACACCGGGGAGCTGTTTTTT. It encodes CASSLLVNTGELFF.

This clonotype has a handful of counts. The chain is built from TRBV6-2 or TRBV6-3 and TRBJ2-2; TRBD2 aligns across 8 bases. V shed 2 bases and J 1 base; nucleotides not matched to a gene: 6. Germline V gives CDR1 MNHEY, CDR2 SVGEGT. The CDR3 is 17 residues long. This CDR3 reads CASSYDRGGQNTGELFF. The CDR3, as DNA: TGTGCCAGCAGTTACGATCGCGGGGGGCAGAACACCGGGGAGCTGTTTTTT.

Comment on this clonotype: A read error may be the cause here, since a much bigger clone is one base away. CDR3 in DNA: TGTGCCAGCAGCTTCAAGTCCGGGGGGTCCACCGGGGAGCTGTTTTTT. This codes for CASSFKSGGSTGELFF. The rearrangement links TRBV7-9 to TRBJ2-2; 7 nucleotides line up with TRBD2. Germline CDR1 reads SEHNR; CDR2 reads FQNEAQ (reference sequence). After removal of 3 bases from V and 4 bases from J, the junction contained 8 bases not matched to a gene. The CDR3 covers 16 residues.

The chain joins TRBV4-1 to TRBJ1-1, with D possibly being TRBD1 (5 bases). V lost 0 bases to trimming and J lost 11 bases, with 13 bases between them. The CDR3 runs 13 residues. CDR1 is MGHRA and CDR2 is YSYEKL in the germline V gene. CDR3 protein: CASSQDGRGRAFF. The CDR3 DNA follows: TGCGCCAGCAGCCAAGATGGAAGGGGTCGGGCTTTCTTT.

This chain links TRBV6-6 with TRBJ1-1, with D possibly matching TRBD1 (6 bases). The CDR3 spans 15 residues. Germline CDR1 MNHNY, CDR2 SVGAGI (reference sequence). V gave up 2 bases and J gave up 1 base, with 11 bases separating them. For the CDR3, the DNA is TGTGCCAGCAGTTACCTAAGGGGGGAGAACACTGAAGCTTTCTTT. This codes for CASSYLRGENTEAFF.

This clonotype was observed once. The rearrangement links TRBV11-2 to TRBJ2-5; TRBD2 matches 14 bases. CDR3 length: 19 amino acids. Germline V CDR1 and CDR2: SGHAT, FQNNGV. V lost 3 bases to trimming and J lost 0 bases; unmatched junction nucleotides: 9. The CDR3 protein is CASSFPGLAGEGYQETQYF. The CDR3 DNA reads as TGTGCCAGCAGCTTCCCGGGACTAGCGGGGGAGGGGTACCAAGAGACCCAGTACTTC.

V gene TRBV4-3 combines with J gene TRBJ2-7; D might be TRBD2 (6 bases). Germline V gene lookup returns CDR1 LGHNA and CDR2 YSLEER. This CDR3 contains 16 residues. V was trimmed by 2 bases and J by 0 bases, leaving 14 bases between them. The CDR3 coding sequence is TGCGCCAGCAGCCAAAGGTGGGGGGACGGCTCCTACGAGCAGTACGTC. As protein: CASSQRWGDGSYEQYV.

The rearrangement joins TRBV7-8 to TRBJ1-6; D is unresolved. Trimming removed 5 bases from V and 2 bases from J, with 13 bases in between. This CDR3 spans 16 amino acids. Germline V gene lookup returns CDR1 SGHVS and CDR2 FQNEAQ. The CDR3 DNA sequence: TGTGCCAGCAGCCCCTGGGAACGCGCCTATAATTCACCCCTCCACTTT. Translating gives CASSPWERAYNSPLHF.

The chain has TRBV3-1 and TRBJ1-2; 8 bases agree with TRBD1. Germline V gives CDR1 LGHDT, CDR2 YNNKEL (reference sequence). The V segment lost 5 bases and the J segment 5 bases; nucleotides outside the gene matches: 7. The CDR3 has 14 amino acids. The chain's CDR3 is CASSAGQGSYGYTF. The CDR3 nucleotides read TGTGCCAGCAGCGCTGGACAGGGATCATATGGCTACACCTTC.

This clonotype came up many times. This chain connects TRBV7-2 to TRBJ2-1; perhaps TRBD2 as D (6 bases). The CDR3 contains 16 residues. The V end was cut by 4 bases, the J end by 1 base, with 14 bases between. Germline assignment: CDR1 SGHTA and CDR2 FQGNSA. The CDR3 loop reads CASSYPIGGSYNEQFF. The CDR3, as DNA: TGTGCCAGCAGCTACCCTATCGGGGGTTCCTACAATGAGCAGTTCTTC.

This clonotype was recorded many times. This chain links TRBV11-2 with TRBJ2-1, with 9 bases lining up with TRBD2. Germline values: CDR1 SGHAT, CDR2 FQNNGV. Germline trimming cut 0 bases from V and 4 bases from J; bases unmatched to any gene: 4. This CDR3 has 16 residues. CDR3 in DNA: TGTGCCAGCAGCTTAGATAGCGGGGGTTCATACAATGAGCAGTTCTTC. Translating gives CASSLDSGGSYNEQFF.

V gene TRBV19 combines with J gene TRBJ2-7; 11 nucleotides line up with TRBD2. Trimming took 8 bases from V and 3 from J; bases not matched to a gene: 6. The length of the CDR3 is 14 residues. Germline V CDR1 and CDR2: LNHDA, SQIVND (reference sequence). The CDR3: CASSLAGGFYEQYV. DNA of the CDR3: TGTGCCAGTTCTCTAGCGGGGGGTTTCTACGAGCAGTACGTC.

This clonotype came up a few times. The V and J genes are TRBV6-5 and TRBJ1-4; D remains ambiguous. V lost 7 bases and J 3 bases, leaving 15 bases between the germline ends. Looked up from germline, CDR1 is MNHEY and CDR2 is SVGAGI. This CDR3 is 15 amino acids long. CDR3 in DNA: TGTGCCAGCAAACCCCGGGATGTTTCTAATGAAAAACTGTTTTTT. Amino acids: CASKPRDVSNEKLFF.

This chain uses TRBV15 with TRBJ2-1; TRBD2 matches at 8 bases. Germline V gene lookup returns CDR1 LNHNV and CDR2 YYDKDF (reference sequence). This CDR3 is 17 amino acids long. V was clipped by 1 base and J by 3 bases; unmatched bases: 8. The CDR3 loop is CATSRVRGGLVYNEQFF. CDR3 nucleotide sequence: TGTGCCACCAGCAGAGTACGCGGGGGGCTTGTCTACAATGAGCAGTTCTTC.

As to this clonotype: At one boundary the junction diverges from the germline segment, which might be a read error. The CDR3 bases are TGTGCCAACAGCCAGACTCTTGAGGAGCAGTTCTTC. Its translation is CANSQTLEEQFF. V and J are TRBV7-9 and TRBJ2-1; D uncertain. CDR1 and CDR2 from the germline V gene are SEHNR and FQNEAQ (reference sequence). The CDR3 length is 12 residues.

In its sample, this clonotype was seen many times. This CDR3 is CASSLRDHPSSEQFF. The CDR3 bases are TGTGCCAGCAGCTTAAGGGACCACCCCTCCAGTGAGCAGTTCTTC. V and J are TRBV7-2 and TRBJ2-1, with D perhaps assigned TRBD1 or TRBD2 (5 bases each). V lost 2 bases and J lost 9, with 17 bases in between. CDR1 is SGHTA, CDR2 FQGNSA, per germline. The CDR3 contains 15 residues.

The chain has TRBV11-2 and TRBJ1-1; no clear D. The germline gives CDR1 SGHAT, CDR2 FQNNGV. This CDR3 is built from 16 residues. The germline V and J ends were trimmed by 1 base and 1 base, with 13 bases remaining between them. CDR3 nucleotides: TGTGCCAGCAGCTTAGCGTGGCAGGAAACGAACACTGAAGCTTTCTTT. Protein sequence: CASSLAWQETNTEAFF.

Only a few counts were recorded for this clonotype. The chain has TRBV7-9 and TRBJ2-1; weak D call: TRBD2 (6 bases). Germline CDR1 is SEHNR and CDR2 is FQNEAQ (reference sequence). The CDR3 is made up of 15 amino acids. V dropped 4 bases and J dropped 5 bases, with 15 bases sitting between them. Here the CDR3 reads CASSSAGSPDNEQFF. The CDR3 nucleotides read TGTGCCAGCAGCTCCGCGGGGAGCCCGGACAATGAGCAGTTCTTC.

The chain is built from TRBV4-2 and TRBJ2-3, with D unresolved. Germline values: CDR1 LGHNA, CDR2 YNFKEQ. The CDR3 runs to 13 residues. The V gene lost 2 bases and the J gene lost 4 bases, with 7 bases spanning the gap. Here the CDR3 reads CASSQIPPDTQYF. CDR3 DNA sequence: TGTGCCAGCAGCCAAATTCCTCCAGATACGCAGTATTTT.

In this sample, this clonotype turned up a few times. The V call is TRBV7-9, the J call TRBJ1-2; D remains ambiguous. CDR3 length: 12 amino acids. Germline V gene lookup returns CDR1 SEHNR and CDR2 FQNEAQ (reference sequence). Trimming stripped 7 bases from V and 4 bases from J, with 10 bases between. CDR3 in amino acids: CASTVSGYGYTF. The CDR3 nucleotides read TGTGCCAGCACCGTAAGCGGCTATGGCTACACCTTC.